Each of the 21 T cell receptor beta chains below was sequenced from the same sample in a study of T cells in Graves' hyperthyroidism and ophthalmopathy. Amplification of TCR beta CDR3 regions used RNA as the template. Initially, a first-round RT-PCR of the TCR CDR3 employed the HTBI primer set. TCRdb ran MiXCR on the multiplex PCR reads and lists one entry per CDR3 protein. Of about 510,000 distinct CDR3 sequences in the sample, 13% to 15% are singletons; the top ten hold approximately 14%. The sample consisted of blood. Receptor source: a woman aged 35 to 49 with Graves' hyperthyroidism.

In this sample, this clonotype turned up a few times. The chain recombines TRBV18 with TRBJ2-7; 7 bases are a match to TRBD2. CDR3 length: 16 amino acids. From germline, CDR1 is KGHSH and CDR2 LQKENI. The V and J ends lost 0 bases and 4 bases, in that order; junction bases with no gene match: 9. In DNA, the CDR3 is TGTGCCAGCTCACCACCCGGGACTACCCTTTGGTACGAGCAGTACTTC. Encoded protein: CASSPPGTTLWYEQYF.

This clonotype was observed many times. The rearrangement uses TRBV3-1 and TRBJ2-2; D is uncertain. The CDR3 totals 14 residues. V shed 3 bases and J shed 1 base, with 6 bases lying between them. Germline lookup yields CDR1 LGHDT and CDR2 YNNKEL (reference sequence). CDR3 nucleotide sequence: TGTGCCAGCAGCCAGTTCGGGAACACCGGGGAGCTGTTTTTT. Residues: CASSQFGNTGELFF.

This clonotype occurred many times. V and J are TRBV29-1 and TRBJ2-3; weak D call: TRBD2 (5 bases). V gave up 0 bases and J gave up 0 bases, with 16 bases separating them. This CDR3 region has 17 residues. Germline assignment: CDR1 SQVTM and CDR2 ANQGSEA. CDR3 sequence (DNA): TGCAGCGTTGAAGATCCGGAAGCGGCCCCTAGCACAGATACGCAGTATTTT. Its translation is CSVEDPEAAPSTDTQYF.

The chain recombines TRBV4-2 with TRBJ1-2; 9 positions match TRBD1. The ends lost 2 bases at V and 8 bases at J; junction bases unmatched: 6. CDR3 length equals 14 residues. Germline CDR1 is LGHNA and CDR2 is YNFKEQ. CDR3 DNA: TGTGCCAGCAGCCAAATTGACAGGGGGAGCGGCTACACCTTC. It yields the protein CASSQIDRGSGYTF.

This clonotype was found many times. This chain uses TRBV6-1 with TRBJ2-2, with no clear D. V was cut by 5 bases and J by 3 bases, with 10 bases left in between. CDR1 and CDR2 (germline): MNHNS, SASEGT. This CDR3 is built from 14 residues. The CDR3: CASSTRADTGELFF. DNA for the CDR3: TGTGCCAGCAGTACTCGGGCAGACACCGGGGAGCTGTTTTTT.

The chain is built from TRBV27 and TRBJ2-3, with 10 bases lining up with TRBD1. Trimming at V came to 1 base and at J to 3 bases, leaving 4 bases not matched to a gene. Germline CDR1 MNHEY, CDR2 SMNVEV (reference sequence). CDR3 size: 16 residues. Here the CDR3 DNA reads TGTGCCAGCAGTTTATTGGCGGGACAGGGGACAGATACGCAGTATTTT. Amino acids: CASSLLAGQGTDTQYF.

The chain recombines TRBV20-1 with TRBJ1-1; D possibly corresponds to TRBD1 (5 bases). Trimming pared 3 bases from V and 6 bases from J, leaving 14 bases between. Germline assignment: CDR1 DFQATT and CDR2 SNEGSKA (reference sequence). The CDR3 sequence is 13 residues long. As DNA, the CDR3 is TGCAGTGCTAGCAGGGTTATGCGGCCTGAAGCTTTCTTT. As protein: CSASRVMRPEAFF.

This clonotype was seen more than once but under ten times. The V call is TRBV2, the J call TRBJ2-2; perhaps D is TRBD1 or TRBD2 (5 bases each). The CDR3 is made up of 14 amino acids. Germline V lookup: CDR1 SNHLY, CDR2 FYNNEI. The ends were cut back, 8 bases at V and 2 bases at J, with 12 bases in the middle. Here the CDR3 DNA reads TGTGCCAGCGGGACGGATCTAAACACCGGGGAGCTGTTTTTT. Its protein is CASGTDLNTGELFF.

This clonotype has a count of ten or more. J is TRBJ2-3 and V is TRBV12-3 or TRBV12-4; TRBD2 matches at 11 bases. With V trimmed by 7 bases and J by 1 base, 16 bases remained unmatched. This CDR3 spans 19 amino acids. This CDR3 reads CASKLAIAGGPGGTDTQYF. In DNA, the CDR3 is TGTGCCAGCAAACTCGCGATAGCGGGAGGGCCTGGGGGCACAGATACGCAGTATTTT.

DNA of the CDR3: TGTGCCAGCAGTGACAACGGGGCGGGCTCTGGAAACACCATATATTTT. Amino acid sequence: CASSDNGAGSGNTIYF. V and J are TRBV2 and TRBJ1-3; D is possibly TRBD1 (5 bases). Germline assignment: CDR1 SNHLY and CDR2 FYNNEI. This CDR3 is 16 amino acids long. V shed 3 bases and J shed 0 bases, with 12 bases lying between them.

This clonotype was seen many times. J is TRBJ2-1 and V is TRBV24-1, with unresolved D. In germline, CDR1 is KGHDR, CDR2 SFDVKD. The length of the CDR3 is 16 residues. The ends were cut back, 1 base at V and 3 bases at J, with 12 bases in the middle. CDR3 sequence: CATSDFGFPYYNEQFF. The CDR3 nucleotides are TGTGCCACCAGTGATTTTGGTTTCCCCTACTACAATGAGCAGTTCTTC.

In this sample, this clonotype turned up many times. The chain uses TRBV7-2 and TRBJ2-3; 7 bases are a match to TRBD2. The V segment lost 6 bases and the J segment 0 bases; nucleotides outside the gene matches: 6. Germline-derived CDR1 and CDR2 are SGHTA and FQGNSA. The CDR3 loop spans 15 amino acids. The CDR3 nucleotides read TGTGCCAGCAGACCTAGCGGTACTAGCACAGATACGCAGTATTTT. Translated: CASRPSGTSTDTQYF.

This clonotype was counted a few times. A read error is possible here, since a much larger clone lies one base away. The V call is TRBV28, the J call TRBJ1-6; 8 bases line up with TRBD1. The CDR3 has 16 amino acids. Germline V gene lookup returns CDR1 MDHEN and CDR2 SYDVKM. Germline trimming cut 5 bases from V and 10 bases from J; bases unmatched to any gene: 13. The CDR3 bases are TGTGCCAGCAGTAGGGCAGGGGGCGTTGGTGGCTCACCCCTCCACTTT. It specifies CASSRAGGVGGSPLHF. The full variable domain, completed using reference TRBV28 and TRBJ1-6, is DVKVTQSSRYLVKRTGEKVFLECVQDMDHENMFWYRQDPGLGLRLIYFSYDVKMKEKGDIPEGYSVSREKKERFSLILESASTNQTSMYLCASSRAGGVGGSPLHFGNGTRLTVT.

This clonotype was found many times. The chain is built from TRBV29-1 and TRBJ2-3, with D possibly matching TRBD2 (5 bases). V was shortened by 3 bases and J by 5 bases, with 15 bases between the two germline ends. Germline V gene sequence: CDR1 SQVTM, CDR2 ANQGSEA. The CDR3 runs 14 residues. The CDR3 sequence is CSVESGFFIDTQYF. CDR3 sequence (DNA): TGCAGCGTTGAGTCGGGGTTCTTCATAGATACGCAGTATTTT.

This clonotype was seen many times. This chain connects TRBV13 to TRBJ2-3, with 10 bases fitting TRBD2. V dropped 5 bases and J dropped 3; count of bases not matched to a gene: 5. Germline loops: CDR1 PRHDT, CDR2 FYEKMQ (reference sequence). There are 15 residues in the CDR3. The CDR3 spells CASSLKREGTDTQYF. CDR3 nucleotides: TGTGCCAGCAGCCTCAAGCGGGAGGGAACAGATACGCAGTATTTT.

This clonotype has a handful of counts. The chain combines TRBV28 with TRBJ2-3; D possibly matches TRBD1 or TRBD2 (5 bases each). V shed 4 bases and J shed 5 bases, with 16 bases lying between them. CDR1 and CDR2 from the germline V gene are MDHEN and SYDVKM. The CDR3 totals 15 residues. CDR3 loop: CASSSSGTAGDTQYF. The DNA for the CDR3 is TGTGCCAGCAGTTCATCCGGGACGGCGGGAGATACGCAGTATTTT.

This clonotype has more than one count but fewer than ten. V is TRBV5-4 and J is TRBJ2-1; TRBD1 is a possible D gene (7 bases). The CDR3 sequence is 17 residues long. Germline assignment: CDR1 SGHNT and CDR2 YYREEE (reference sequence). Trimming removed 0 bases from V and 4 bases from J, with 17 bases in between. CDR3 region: CASSLGSGQGGYNEQFF. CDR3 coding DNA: TGTGCCAGCAGCTTGGGTAGTGGGCAGGGGGGATACAATGAGCAGTTCTTC.

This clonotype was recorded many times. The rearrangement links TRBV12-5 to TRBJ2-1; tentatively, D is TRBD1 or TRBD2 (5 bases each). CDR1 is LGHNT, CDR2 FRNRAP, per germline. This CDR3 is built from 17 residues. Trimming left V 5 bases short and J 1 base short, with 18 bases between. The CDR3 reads CASGRFGWGWSYNEQFF. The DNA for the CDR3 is TGTGCTAGTGGTCGTTTCGGGTGGGGGTGGTCCTACAATGAGCAGTTCTTC.

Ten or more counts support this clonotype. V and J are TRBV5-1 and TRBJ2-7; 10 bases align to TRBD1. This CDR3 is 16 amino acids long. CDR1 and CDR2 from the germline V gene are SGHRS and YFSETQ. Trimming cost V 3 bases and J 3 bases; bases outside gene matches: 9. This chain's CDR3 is CASSSSFDRGLYEQYF. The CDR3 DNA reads TGCGCCAGCAGCTCCTCCTTCGACAGGGGGCTCTACGAGCAGTACTTC.

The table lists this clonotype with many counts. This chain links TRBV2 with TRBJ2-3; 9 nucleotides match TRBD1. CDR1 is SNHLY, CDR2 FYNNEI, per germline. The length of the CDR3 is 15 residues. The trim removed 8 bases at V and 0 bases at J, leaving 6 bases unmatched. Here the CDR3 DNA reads TGTGCCAGCCAGAAACAGGGGGCGAGCACAGATACGCAGTATTTT. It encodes CASQKQGASTDTQYF.

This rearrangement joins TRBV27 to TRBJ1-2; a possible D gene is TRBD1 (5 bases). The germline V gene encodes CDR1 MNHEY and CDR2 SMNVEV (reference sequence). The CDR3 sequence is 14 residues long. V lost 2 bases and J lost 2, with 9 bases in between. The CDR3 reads CASSLTRDNYGYTF. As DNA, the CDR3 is TGTGCCAGCAGTTTAACCCGGGACAACTATGGCTACACCTTC.